The rows below give T cell receptor beta chains drawn from one sample of a study of CD8 T cells in Susac syndrome. From the immunoSEQ multiplex PCR reads, TCRdb called clonotypes with MiXCR, one entry per CDR3 protein. The data hold 150,000 to 200,000 distinct CDR3 sequences, with about 90% observed a single time. Sequencing was performed on CD4+ T cells from PBMCs. The receptor set was obtained from a human donor in good health. CDR3s include the opening cysteine and the closing phenylalanine or tryptophan. The order of the fields is D gene, J gene, clone size, V gene, CDR3 DNA, CDR3 protein. D genes are given only for firm matches. The size entry is marked missing in some rows and otherwise reads once, few, many or a size class.

TRBD1	TRBJ2-2	.	TRBV10-3	TGTGCCATCAGCGCGGGACAGGGCGGCACCGGGGAGCTGTTTTTT	CAISAGQGGTGELFF
TRBD2	TRBJ2-1	.	TRBV20-1	TGCAGTGCTAGAGATCCCTTGCTAGCGGGGGGGCTTGAGCAGTTCTTC	CSARDPLLAGGLEQFF
.	TRBJ2-1	.	TRBV6-1	TGTGCCAGCAGTCTTTTAGAGGGCAATGAGCAGTTCTTC	CASSLLEGNEQFF
.	TRBJ2-4	.	TRBV19	TGTGCCAGTAGTCCCTGGACCGGTGGAGCCAAAAACATTCAGTACTTC	CASSPWTGGAKNIQYF
TRBD2	TRBJ2-7	.	TRBV25-1	TGTGCCAGCAGTGATCTAGGGACTAGCGGATCCTACGAGCAGTACTTC	CASSDLGTSGSYEQYF
.	TRBJ1-2	.	TRBV20-1	TGCAGTGCTAGTCTGACAGGTGCCTATGGCTACACCTTC	CSASLTGAYGYTF
.	TRBJ1-5	.	TRBV5-1	TGCGCCAGCAGCTTGGGAGGCCAGGGATATCAGCCCCAGCATTTT	CASSLGGQGYQPQHF
TRBD2	TRBJ2-7	.	TRBV28	TGTGCCAGCAGTCGTCCGGGAGGAGGGTCCTACGAGCAGTACTTC	CASSRPGGGSYEQYF
TRBD1	TRBJ2-7	.	TRBV28	TGTGCCAGCAGTAGACAGGGGGCGCCGATATTC	CASSRQGAPIF
.	TRBJ2-7	.	TRBV7-8	TGTGCCAGCAGCTCCCGGACCCGAGAGCAGTACTTC	CASSSRTREQYF
.	TRBJ2-7	few	TRBV29-1	TGCAGCGTTGAGGGTGGCGGTGCCCACGAGCAGTACTTC	CSVEGGGAHEQYF
.	TRBJ2-2	.	TRBV18	TGTGCCAGCTCACCACTTGACCGATACACCCCCACCGGGGAGCTGTTTTTT	CASSPLDRYTPTGELFF
.	TRBJ2-7	.	TRBV6-2/TRBV6-3	TGTGCCAGCAGTTGGGTCACTGGGACCTACGAGCAGTACTTC	CASSWVTGTYEQYF
.	TRBJ1-1	.	TRBV2	TGTGCCAGCAGTATAAGGGGTTGGGCTTTCTTT	CASSIRGWAFF
TRBD2	TRBJ2-5	.	TRBV30	TGTGCCTGGCGACTAGCGGGCACCCAAGAGACCCAGTACTTC	CAWRLAGTQETQYF
TRBD2	TRBJ2-7	.	TRBV7-3	TGTGCCAGCAGCTTTAGCGGGGGGCCCTACGAGCAGTACTTC	CASSFSGGPYEQYF
TRBD1	TRBJ1-5	.	TRBV6-2/TRBV6-3	TGTGCCAGCAGTTACCAGGGACAGGGCCAGCCCCAGCATTTT	CASSYQGQGQPQHF
TRBD2	TRBJ2-1	once	TRBV12-3/TRBV12-4	TGTGCCAGCAGTCTTCGGGAGGAAAGCAATGAGCAGTTCTTC	CASSLREESNEQFF
TRBD1	TRBJ2-7	.	TRBV29-1	TGCAGCGTGAACCGGGACAGGGGGTCCTACGAGCAGTACTTC	CSVNRDRGSYEQYF
.	TRBJ1-4	.	TRBV3-1	TGTGCCAGCAGGCGGGGGGGCCATAATGAAAAACTGTTTTTT	CASRRGGHNEKLFF
TRBD1	TRBJ1-6	.	TRBV4-3	TGCGCCAGCAGCCAAGATCTTTCTGGGACAGAACGAAATTCACCCCTCCACTTT	CASSQDLSGTERNSPLHF
TRBD1	TRBJ1-1	.	TRBV20-1	TGCAGTGCTAGAGCAGGGGGAGTTAACACTGAAGCTTTCTTT	CSARAGGVNTEAFF
.	TRBJ1-5	.	TRBV5-6	TGTGCCAGCAGCTTTACGACAGGCGCCAATCAGCCCCAGCATTTT	CASSFTTGANQPQHF
TRBD2	TRBJ2-7	few	TRBV6-5	TGTGCCAGCAGTTACTCGGGCGGGAGCTCCTACGAGCAGTACTTC	CASSYSGGSSYEQYF
TRBD1	TRBJ2-7	.	TRBV2	TGTGCCAGCAGTGCAAATAGGGGACAGGGAGGGACCTACGAGCAGTACTTC	CASSANRGQGGTYEQYF
TRBD2	TRBJ2-1	.	TRBV10-3	TGTGCCATCGGCCCTACTAGCGGGTCTGGAAATGAGCAGTTCTTC	CAIGPTSGSGNEQFF
.	TRBJ2-5	.	TRBV5-1	TGCGCCAGCAGCTTGGAGCAAGAGACCCAGTACTTC	CASSLEQETQYF
.	TRBJ2-5	.	TRBV30	TGTGCCTGGAGTGTACCTCATGTTGAGAAGACCCAGTACTTC	CAWSVPHVEKTQYF
.	TRBJ2-7	once	TRBV28	TGTGCCAGCAGCCCCCCGGACTACCACGAGCAGTACTTC	CASSPPDYHEQYF
TRBD2	TRBJ2-3	.	TRBV7-2	TGTGCCAGCAGCCCCCGGACTAGCGGGGGATTCACGCAGTATTTT	CASSPRTSGGFTQYF
.	TRBJ2-4	.	TRBV11-2	TGTGCCAGCAGCTTAAGATTAGGGGAGGACATTCAGTACTTC	CASSLRLGEDIQYF
.	TRBJ2-3	.	TRBV20-1	TGCAGTGCTAGAGATCCCAGGGCAGATACGCAGTATTTT	CSARDPRADTQYF
.	TRBJ1-1	.	TRBV2	TGTGCCAGCAGACCTTGGACAAACACTGAAGCTTTCTTT	CASRPWTNTEAFF
.	TRBJ2-5	.	TRBV7-2	TGTGCCAGCAGCCCCTCACTAGTTCAAGAGACCCAGTACTTC	CASSPSLVQETQYF
.	TRBJ1-2	.	TRBV6-5	TGTGCCAGCAGTTACTCGTGGGGCGCGGACTATGGCTACACCTTC	CASSYSWGADYGYTF
TRBD1	TRBJ1-2	.	TRBV25-1	TGTGCCAGCACGCCCCCGGGACAGGACTATGGCTACACCTTC	CASTPPGQDYGYTF
.	TRBJ2-7	.	TRBV6-6	TGTGCCAGCAGTTCAGGCCCCGGCTACGAGCAGTACTTC	CASSSGPGYEQYF
.	TRBJ2-3	once	TRBV14	TGTGCCAGCAGTCGGGGACGGTGGACAGATACGCAGTATTTT	CASSRGRWTDTQYF
.	TRBJ2-6	.	TRBV29-1	TGCACCTCCCTCTCTGGGGCCAACGTCCTGACTTTC	CTSLSGANVLTF
.	TRBJ1-5	.	TRBV6-1	TGTGCCAGCAGTGAAGAGATCAGGGGAGCCCAGCATTTT	CASSEEIRGAQHF
.	TRBJ1-3	.	TRBV20-1	TGCAGTGCTCGGACAGCTGGAAACACCATATATTTT	CSARTAGNTIYF
.	TRBJ2-1	once	TRBV6-1	TGTGCCAGCAGACGGGGAGGCTCCTACAATGAGCAGTTCTTC	CASRRGGSYNEQFF
.	TRBJ2-7	.	TRBV19	TGTGCCAGTAGTATAGGAGGAGGGGCCTACGAGCAGTACTTC	CASSIGGGAYEQYF